The present entry profiles one T cell receptor beta chain with its context. Its target is not known. Recent acute infections and vaccinations were absent in the healthy HIV-negative adult donors. These data originate in a study of shared clonotypes between healthy human individuals. Whole-study findings and limits: Clonotypes which were not shared had lower generation probabilities than clonotypes that all four donors shared.

The germline gives CDR1 SNHLY, CDR2 FYNNEI. V shed 4 bases, J shed 8 bases, and the junction held 8 bases outside the gene matches. The CDR3 runs 15 residues. Sequencing was performed with immunoSEQ multiplex PCR; in TCRdb, only in-frame clones are kept and a portion is missing. Of over 1.4 million clones listed, around 97% are singletons. The clonotype originates from a man aged 30 to 39 in good health. Material: naive CD4+ T cells sorted from blood. Subset reported: CD45RA+ positively selected. The J gene is TRBJ2-1, the V gene TRBV2; 10 bases agree with TRBD1. This CDR3 reads CASSADRGRIHEQFF. CDR3 in DNA: TGTGCCAGCAGTGCCGACAGGGGGCGTATCCATGAGCAGTTCTTC.